The 2 T cell receptor beta chains below all came from one sample that was sequenced in a study of blood T cell repertoires in COVID-19 (dated by TCRdb to about 2020). Library preparation was by the immunoSEQ multiplex PCR assay. As stored in TCRdb, this immuneACCESS dataset retains in-frame rearrangements with V and J assigned. A fraction of the clones does not appear; measured against another copy, unresolved V genes explain less than half of the discrepancy, and the remainder lacks a known reason. The sample table records 190,000 or so clones; 86% of these occur just once. The ten largest clones represent about 4% of the sample. Sequencing input: PBMCs or T cells enriched from blood (not recorded which). The receptors stem from a woman aged 25 to 39 who had been exposed to COVID-19.

This clone was counted a few times. The rearrangement uses TRBV12-3 or TRBV12-4 and TRBJ1-5; weak D call: TRBD1 (5 bases). The CDR3 covers 13 residues. The V and J ends lost 7 bases and 7 bases respectively, with 14 bases between them. In nucleotides, the CDR3 is TGTGCCAGCACGGAGGGAGGGGCCCAGCCCCAGCATTTT. It yields the protein CASTEGGAQPQHF.

The gene calls are TRBV29-1 and TRBJ1-3; no definite D call. The germline V gene encodes CDR1 SQVTM and CDR2 ANQGSEA. With 4 bases removed from V and 3 bases from J, the gap between germline ends came to 4 bases. This CDR3 has 11 amino acids. The CDR3, as DNA: TGCAGCGTTGTCTTTGGAAACACCATATATTTT. Translation: CSVVFGNTIYF.